Shown below are 14 T cell receptor beta chains from a single sample sequenced in a study of identifying expanded T cells in peripheral blood. The assay was immunoSEQ multiplex PCR, and TCRdb's table has in-frame clones only and misses some. Of some 95,000 clones detected, 88% appear once; the ten largest clones hold around 5.9%. Material for sequencing was blood. Receptors were obtained from a person aged 18 to 70 in good health.

This sequence joins TRBV30 and TRBJ1-1; D remains unclear. The length of the CDR3 is 13 residues. Germline V gene lookup returns CDR1 GTSNPN and CDR2 SVGIG (reference sequence). The V and J ends lost 4 bases and 0 bases respectively, with 9 bases between them. CDR3 DNA: TGTGCCTGGATGGCCACAATGAACACTGAAGCTTTCTTT. It is translated as CAWMATMNTEAFF.

This chain connects TRBV14 to TRBJ1-2, with D unresolved. Germline V CDR1 and CDR2: SGHDN, FVKESK. V was clipped by 0 bases and J by 8 bases, with 10 bases between them. CDR3 size: 13 residues. In nucleotides, the CDR3 is TGTGCCAGCAGCCAAGAATCCCACGGGGGCTACACCTTC. It specifies CASSQESHGGYTF.

The J gene is TRBJ2-3, the V gene TRBV2; 9 bases match TRBD1. Germline V lookup: CDR1 SNHLY, CDR2 FYNNEI. Unmatched junction bases numbered 9, after V lost 6 bases and J lost 5 bases. The CDR3 loop spans 15 amino acids. The CDR3 DNA reads as TGTGCCAGCAGGGAGAGGGACAGGGCGAGAGATACGCAGTATTTT. Protein product: CASRERDRARDTQYF.

The gene calls are TRBV19 and TRBJ1-1; weak D call: TRBD1 (6 bases). Germline V gene data show CDR1 as LNHDA and CDR2 as SQIVND (reference sequence). Trimming pared 4 bases from V and 6 bases from J, leaving 12 bases between. The CDR3 runs 13 residues. The CDR3 DNA sequence: TGTGCCAGTAGTAACGACAGGTGGGCTGAAGCTTTCTTT. Its protein product is CASSNDRWAEAFF.

J is TRBJ2-7 and V is TRBV2, with TRBD1 identical over 9 bases. This CDR3 contains 17 residues. V was clipped by 6 bases and J by 2 bases; unmatched bases: 14. In germline, CDR1 is SNHLY, CDR2 FYNNEI. CDR3 sequence reads: CASRPGQGLSFAYEQYF. The CDR3 DNA follows: TGTGCCAGCAGACCGGGACAGGGTCTGTCTTTCGCCTACGAGCAGTACTTC.

The rearrangement links TRBV27 to TRBJ1-5, with 8 nucleotides matching TRBD1. V was pared by 6 bases and J by 2 bases, with 3 bases of the junction left unmatched. The length of the CDR3 is 14 residues. Per germline, CDR1 MNHEY and CDR2 SMNVEV (reference sequence). As DNA, the CDR3 is TGTGCCAGCAGGCAGACAGGGGGCAATCAGCCCCAGCATTTT. This translates into CASRQTGGNQPQHF.

Comments on this clone: Other DNA sequences in the sample encode the same CDR3. The chain uses TRBV27 and TRBJ1-1; D remains ambiguous. This CDR3 has 13 residues. V was shortened by 6 bases and J by 0 bases, with 8 bases between the two germline ends. Germline CDR1 and CDR2: MNHEY and SMNVEV (reference sequence). The CDR3 bases are TGTGCCAGCAGCCTTTTCTTGAACACTGAAGCTTTCTTT. Protein product: CASSLFLNTEAFF.

J is TRBJ2-7 and V is TRBV13; D ambiguous. The CDR3 is 12 residues long. Germline V CDR1 and CDR2: PRHDT, FYEKMQ (reference sequence). V lost 2 bases to trimming and J lost 6 bases, with 8 bases between them. The DNA for the CDR3 is TGTGCCAGCAGCTTAAGCAAGGCCGAGCAGTACTTC. It specifies CASSLSKAEQYF.

The chain joins TRBV19 to TRBJ2-7, with no clear D. The CDR3 length is 13 residues. V gave up 3 bases and J gave up 8 bases, with 14 bases separating them. CDR1 and CDR2 from the germline V gene are LNHDA and SQIVND (reference sequence). The CDR3 region is CASSIRLADQQYF. CDR3 coding DNA: TGTGCCAGTAGTATTCGACTGGCTGATCAGCAGTACTTC. The complete variable domain, with remaining parts taken from reference TRBV19 and TRBJ2-7, reads DGGITQSPKYLFRKEGQNVTLSCEQNLNHDAMYWYRQDPGQGLRLIYYSQIVNDFQKGDIAEGYSVSREKKESFPLTVTSAQKNPTAFYLCASSIRLADQQYFGPGTRLTVT.

This sequence joins TRBV6-1 and TRBJ1-2; 9 bases agree with TRBD1. This CDR3 has 15 residues. CDR1 is MNHNS, CDR2 SASEGT, per germline. V dropped 5 bases and J dropped 8; count of bases not matched to a gene: 12. CDR3 nucleotides: TGTGCCAGCAGTCCTCGATATGTGACAGGGGGAGGCTACACCTTC. It encodes CASSPRYVTGGGYTF.

The rearrangement links TRBV10-3 to TRBJ1-2; 7 bases match TRBD1. With 8 bases clipped from V and 8 bases from J, the junction kept 11 bases outside the gene matches. Germline CDR1 and CDR2: ENHRY and SYGVKD. The CDR3 sequence is 13 residues long. CDR3 amino acids: CAISQDRVGGYTF. DNA for the CDR3: TGTGCCATCTCCCAAGACAGGGTGGGGGGCTACACCTTC.

The V call is TRBV10-3, the J call TRBJ2-3; D perhaps matches TRBD1 (6 bases). The V end lost 5 bases, the J end lost 4 bases, and 13 bases lay between the germline ends. The CDR3 extends over 14 amino acids. The germline V gene has CDR1 ENHRY and CDR2 SYGVKD. CDR3 region: CAISLPGQADTQYF. The DNA of the CDR3 is TGTGCCATCAGTCTTCCGGGACAAGCAGATACGCAGTATTTT.

DNA of the CDR3: TGTGCCTGGAGTGTCGACAGGTCCCAGGAAAAACTGTTTTTT. It specifies CAWSVDRSQEKLFF. The V and J genes are TRBV30 and TRBJ1-4; tentative D call: TRBD1 (6 bases). Germline-derived CDR1 and CDR2 are GTSNPN and SVGIG (reference sequence). The V end was cut by 0 bases, the J end by 8 bases, with 13 bases between. The CDR3 contains 14 residues.

This rearrangement joins TRBV4-1 to TRBJ1-1; no definite D call. This CDR3 comprises 16 residues. Trimming cost V 4 bases and J 1 base, with 16 bases left between them. Germline-derived CDR1 and CDR2 are MGHRA and YSYEKL. The CDR3 sequence: CASSPSGVLQNTEAFF. DNA of the CDR3: TGCGCCAGCAGCCCTTCCGGGGTTCTACAGAACACTGAAGCTTTCTTT.